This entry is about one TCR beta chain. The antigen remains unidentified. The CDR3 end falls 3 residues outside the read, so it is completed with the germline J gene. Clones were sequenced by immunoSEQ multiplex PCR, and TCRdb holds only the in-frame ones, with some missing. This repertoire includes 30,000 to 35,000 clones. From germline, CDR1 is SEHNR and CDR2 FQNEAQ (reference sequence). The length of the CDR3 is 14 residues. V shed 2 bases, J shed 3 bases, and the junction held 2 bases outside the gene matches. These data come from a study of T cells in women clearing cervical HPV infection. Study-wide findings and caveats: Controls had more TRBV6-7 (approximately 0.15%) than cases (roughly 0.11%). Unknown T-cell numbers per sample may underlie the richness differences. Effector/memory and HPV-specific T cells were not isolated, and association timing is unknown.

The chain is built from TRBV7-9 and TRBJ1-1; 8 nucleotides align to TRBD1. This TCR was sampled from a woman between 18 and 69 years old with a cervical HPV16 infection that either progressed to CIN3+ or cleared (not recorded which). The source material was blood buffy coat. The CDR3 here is CASSLSGGYTEAFF. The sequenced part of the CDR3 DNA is TGTGCCAGCAGCTTATCAGGGGGCTACACTGAA.